This TCR beta chain was captured by sequencing in a study of T cells in Graves' hyperthyroidism and ophthalmopathy. Study-level points and caveats: Most expanded thyroid clonotypes above 0.001 also appeared in blood.

There were TCR beta CDR3 regions amplified from RNA transcripts. First-round RT-PCR of the TCR CDR3 relied on the HTBI primer set. TCRdb itself ran the multiplex PCR reads through MiXCR, one entry per CDR3 protein. The sample lists hundreds of thousands of distinct CDR3 sequences, approximately 14% seen once, with 10% to 13% in the top ten. With a duration under 2 months, the hyperthyroidism was newly diagnosed in patients aged 18 to 65. It was uncontrolled infection, other autoimmune disease, pregnancy or lactation that excluded patients. The source of the PBMCs was around 10 ml of fresh peripheral blood. The table lists this clonotype with many counts. Its antigen remains unknown. CDR1 is SGHTA and CDR2 is FQGNSA in the germline V gene. V shed 3 bases and J 5 bases; nucleotides not matched to a gene: 3. The CDR3 runs to 15 residues.

This chain uses TRBV7-2 with TRBJ2-1; 11 bases map to TRBD2. Sequencing was done on a sample of blood. The sequence derives from a woman between 18 and 29 years old with Graves' hyperthyroidism. Here the CDR3 reads CASSFRLAGNNEQFF. For the CDR3, the DNA is TGTGCCAGCAGCTTCCGACTAGCGGGAAACAATGAGCAGTTCTTC. Full variable domain (remainder filled in from reference TRBV7-2 and TRBJ2-1): GAGVSQSPSNKVTEKGKDVELRCDPISGHTALYWYRQSLGQGLEFLIYFQGNSAPDKSGLPSDRFSAERTGGSVSTLTIQRTQQEDSAVYLCASSFRLAGNNEQFFGPGTRLTVL.